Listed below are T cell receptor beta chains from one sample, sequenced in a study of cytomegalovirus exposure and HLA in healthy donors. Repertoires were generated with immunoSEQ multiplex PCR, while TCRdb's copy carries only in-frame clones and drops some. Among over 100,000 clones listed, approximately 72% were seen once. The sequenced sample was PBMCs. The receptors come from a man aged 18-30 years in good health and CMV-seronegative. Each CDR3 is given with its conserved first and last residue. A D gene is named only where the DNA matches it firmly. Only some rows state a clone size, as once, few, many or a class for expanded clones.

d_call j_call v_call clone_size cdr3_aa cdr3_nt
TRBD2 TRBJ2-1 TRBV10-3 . CAIRTSGGSYNEQFF TGTGCCATCAGGACTAGCGGGGGTTCCTACAATGAGCAGTTCTTC
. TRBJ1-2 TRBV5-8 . CASSHRGHLTYTF TGTGCCAGCAGCCATAGGGGCCACCTCACCTACACCTTC
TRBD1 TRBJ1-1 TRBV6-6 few CASRNTGGTEAFF TGTGCCAGCAGAAACACAGGGGGCACTGAAGCTTTCTTT
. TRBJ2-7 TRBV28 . CASRKGLRSHEQYF TGTGCCAGCAGAAAGGGACTCCGCTCCCACGAGCAGTACTTC
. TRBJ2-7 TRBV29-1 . CSVVVSRHEQYF TGCAGCGTTGTTGTCAGTCGTCACGAGCAGTACTTC
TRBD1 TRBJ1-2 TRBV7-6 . CASSPDRGHLNYGYTF TGTGCCAGCAGCCCGGACAGGGGTCACCTCAACTATGGCTACACCTTC
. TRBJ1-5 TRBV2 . CASSESGGGSQPQHF TGTGCCAGCAGTGAATCAGGTGGTGGCTCCCAGCCCCAGCATTTT
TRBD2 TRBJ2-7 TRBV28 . CASSSRHGGTINYEQYF TGTGCCAGCAGTTCACGCCACGGGGGGACTATCAACTACGAGCAGTACTTC
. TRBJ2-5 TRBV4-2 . CASSQVSEETQYF TGTGCCAGCAGCCAAGTATCAGAAGAGACCCAGTACTTC
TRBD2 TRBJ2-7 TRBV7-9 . CASSPGGSDEQYF TGTGCCAGCAGCCCGGGGGGATCAGACGAGCAGTACTTC